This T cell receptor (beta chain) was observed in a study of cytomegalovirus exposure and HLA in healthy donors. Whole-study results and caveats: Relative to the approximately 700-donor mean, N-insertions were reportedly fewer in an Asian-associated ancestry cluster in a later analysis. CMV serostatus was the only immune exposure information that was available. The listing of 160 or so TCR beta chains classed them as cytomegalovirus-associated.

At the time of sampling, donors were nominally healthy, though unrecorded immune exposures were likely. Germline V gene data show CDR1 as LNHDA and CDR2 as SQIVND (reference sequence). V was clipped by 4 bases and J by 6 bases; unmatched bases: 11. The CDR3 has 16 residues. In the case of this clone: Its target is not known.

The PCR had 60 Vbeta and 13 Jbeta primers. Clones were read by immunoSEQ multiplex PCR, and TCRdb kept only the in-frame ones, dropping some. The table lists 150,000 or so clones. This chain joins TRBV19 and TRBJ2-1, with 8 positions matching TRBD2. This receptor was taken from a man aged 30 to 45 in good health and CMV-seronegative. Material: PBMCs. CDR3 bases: TGTGCCAGTAGTAAGGAGGAACTAGCGGAGAGCAATGAGCAGTTCTTC. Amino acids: CASSKEELAESNEQFF. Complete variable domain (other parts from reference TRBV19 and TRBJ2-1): DGGITQSPKYLFRKEGQNVTLSCEQNLNHDAMYWYRQDPGQGLRLIYYSQIVNDFQKGDIAEGYSVSREKKESFPLTVTSAQKNPTAFYLCASSKEELAESNEQFFGPGTRLTVL.